These 26 T cell receptor beta chains originate from one sample sequenced in a study of early T cells in non-severe SARS-CoV-2 infection. TCRdb reprocessed the 5' RACE reads with MiXCR, giving one entry per CDR3 protein. The table has around 70,000 distinct CDR3 sequences, 12% seen once. Sequenced input: whole blood. These receptors all come from an adult who was a healthcare worker with PCR-confirmed SARS-CoV-2 infection or an uninfected control (not recorded which).

This clonotype was seen only a few times. This rearrangement joins TRBV6-6 to TRBJ2-5; no clear D. Germline-derived CDR1 and CDR2 are MNHNY and SVGAGI (reference sequence). The CDR3 has 11 residues. The V end was cut by 8 bases, the J end by 5 bases, with 9 bases between. The CDR3 bases are TGTGCCAGCCTTAAAGGGGAGACCCAGTACTTC. This codes for CASLKGETQYF.

In this sample, this clonotype turned up a few times. The chain employs TRBV29-1 and TRBJ2-1; no reliable D call. The V end was cut by 6 bases, the J end by 5 bases, with 17 bases between. CDR1 SQVTM and CDR2 ANQGSEA come from the germline V gene. The CDR3 spans 14 residues. The CDR3 loop is CSVTRPPIHNEQFF. CDR3 in DNA: TGCAGCGTGACTCGGCCTCCTATACACAATGAGCAGTTCTTC.

The rearrangement links TRBV25-1 to TRBJ2-7; D is unresolved. Trimming pared 4 bases from V and 7 bases from J, leaving 8 bases between. Germline CDR1 MGHDK, CDR2 SYGVNS. The CDR3 runs to 11 residues. CDR3 protein: CASSVWEEQYF. The CDR3 DNA reads as TGTGCCAGCAGTGTATGGGAAGAGCAGTACTTC.

The genes are TRBV13 and TRBJ1-2; no clear D. Germline lookup yields CDR1 PRHDT and CDR2 FYEKMQ (reference sequence). The V and J ends lost 2 bases and 4 bases respectively, with 17 bases between them. This CDR3 is built from 16 residues. The CDR3 protein is CASSLRQQTMLYGYTF. CDR3 sequence (DNA): TGTGCCAGCAGCTTACGGCAACAAACTATGCTCTATGGCTACACCTTC.

This clonotype was observed at least ten times. The rearrangement links TRBV20-1 to TRBJ2-7; D gene uncertain. Germline V CDR1 and CDR2: DFQATT, SNEGSKA (reference sequence). The CDR3 loop spans 14 amino acids. The V end lost 6 bases, the J end lost 0 bases, and 15 bases lay between the germline ends. The CDR3 sequence is CSALGYPSSYEQYF. CDR3 bases: TGCAGTGCCCTAGGATACCCTAGCTCCTACGAGCAGTACTTC.

This clonotype has ten or more counts. This chain connects TRBV18 to TRBJ1-5; D not resolved. The CDR3 consists of 13 residues. Between the trimmed V and J ends, which lost 3 bases and 5 bases, there was a span of 8 bases. Germline V CDR1 and CDR2: KGHSH, LQKENI. CDR3 region: CASSPARHQPQHF. CDR3 in DNA: TGTGCCAGCTCACCTGCTAGGCATCAGCCCCAGCATTTT.

This clonotype was observed at least ten times. J is TRBJ2-7 and V is TRBV7-9, with 13 bases that match TRBD2. Germline V CDR1 and CDR2: SEHNR, FQNEAQ (reference sequence). The CDR3 loop spans 16 amino acids. With V trimmed by 4 bases and J by 6 bases, 9 bases remained unmatched. The CDR3 protein is CASSSEGLAGAAEQYF. CDR3 nucleotide sequence: TGTGCCAGCAGCTCCGAAGGACTAGCGGGAGCTGCCGAGCAGTACTTC. Full variable domain (remainder filled in from reference TRBV7-9 and TRBJ2-7): DTGVSQNPRHKITKRGQNVTFRCDPISEHNRLYWYRQTLGQGPEFLTYFQNEAQLEKSRLLSDRFSAERPKGSFSTLEIQRTEQGDSAMYLCASSSEGLAGAAEQYFGPGTRLTVT.

The chain couples TRBV7-9 to TRBJ2-3; TRBD2 aligns across 15 bases. J lost 6 bases, V lost 5 bases, and 9 bases had no gene match. There are 17 residues in the CDR3. Germline-derived CDR1 and CDR2 are SEHNR and FQNEAQ (reference sequence). The CDR3 loop is CASSPGLAGGRSDTQYF. In DNA form, the CDR3 reads TGTGCCAGCAGCCCGGGACTAGCGGGAGGCCGTAGTGATACGCAGTATTTT.

This clonotype occurred many times. The rearrangement links TRBV6-5 to TRBJ2-1, with TRBD2 as a possible D gene (6 bases). CDR1 is MNHEY and CDR2 is SVGAGI in the germline V gene. This CDR3 region has 15 residues. The ends were cut back, 0 bases at V and 6 bases at J, with 12 bases in the middle. Here the CDR3 reads CASSYSGGSGNEQFF. CDR3 nucleotides: TGTGCCAGCAGTTACTCGGGGGGTTCTGGCAATGAGCAGTTCTTC.

This clonotype has only a few counts. This sequence joins TRBV4-1 and TRBJ2-4, with D perhaps TRBD1 (6 bases). CDR1 and CDR2 from the germline V gene are MGHRA and YSYEKL. CDR3 size: 15 residues. Trimming left V 4 bases short and J 1 base short, with 11 bases between. The CDR3 DNA sequence: TGCGCCAGCAGCCCTTCAGGGGTCGCCAAAAACATTCAGTACTTC. It is translated as CASSPSGVAKNIQYF.

This clonotype appeared a few times. This sequence joins TRBV7-3 and TRBJ2-1; 10 nucleotides align to TRBD2. J was trimmed by 8 bases and V by 5 bases; bases with no gene match: 9. CDR1 SGHTA and CDR2 FQGTGA come from the germline V gene. The length of the CDR3 is 15 residues. The CDR3 coding sequence is TGTGCCAGCAGCCCATCTAGCGGGAGTAGGGATGAGCAGTTCTTC. Amino acid sequence: CASSPSSGSRDEQFF.

This clonotype has a count of ten or more. The chain's CDR3 is CASSPEVEAPGYF. CDR3 sequence (DNA): TGTGCCAGCAGTCCCGAGGTCGAGGCCCCCGGGTACTTC. V gene TRBV6-1 combines with J gene TRBJ2-7; D is uncertain. Germline values: CDR1 MNHNS, CDR2 SASEGT. This CDR3 spans 13 amino acids. V was pared by 5 bases and J by 12 bases, with 20 bases between.

J is TRBJ1-5 and V is TRBV18; 12 nucleotides align to TRBD1. Per germline, CDR1 KGHSH and CDR2 LQKENI. Trimming took 5 bases from V and 6 from J; bases not matched to a gene: 8. The CDR3 spans 16 residues. The CDR3 region has the DNA TGTGCCAGCTCATACCCGGGACAGGGGGCCGGTCAGCCCCAGCATTTT. This gives the protein CASSYPGQGAGQPQHF.

This clonotype appeared a few times. This rearrangement joins TRBV9 to TRBJ2-1; 10 bases line up with TRBD2. This CDR3 comprises 16 residues. Looked up from germline, CDR1 is SGDLS and CDR2 is YYNGEE. The trim removed 4 bases at V and 3 bases at J, leaving 7 bases unmatched. The DNA for the CDR3 is TGTGCCAGCAGCCCCCCCTCTAGCGGGGGCTACAATGAGCAGTTCTTC. Protein product: CASSPPSSGGYNEQFF. Using reference TRBV9 and TRBJ2-1 for the parts outside the CDR3, the full variable domain is DSGVTQTPKHLITATGQRVTLRCSPRSGDLSVYWYQQSLDQGLQFLIQYYNGEERAKGNILERFSAQQFPDLHSELNLSSLELGDSALYFCASSPPSSGGYNEQFFGPGTRLTVL.

This chain links TRBV5-8 with TRBJ2-3; TRBD1 matches 7 bases. The junction had 6 bases not matched to a gene; V was cut back by 0 bases and J by 2 bases. The germline CDR1 and CDR2 sequences are SGHTS and YDEGEE. This CDR3 contains 16 residues. CDR3 DNA: TGTGCCAGCAGCTTGGGGACAGGCACTTTCACAGATACGCAGTATTTT. Encoded protein: CASSLGTGTFTDTQYF.

The chain employs TRBV2 and TRBJ2-7; 8 positions match TRBD1. V lost 0 bases, J lost 4 bases, and 2 bases stayed unmatched. Germline V gives CDR1 SNHLY, CDR2 FYNNEI. This CDR3 has 14 amino acids. The CDR3 DNA follows: TGTGCCAGCAGTGAAGCGGGACAGGTGTACGAGCAGTACTTC. This sequence encodes CASSEAGQVYEQYF.

The chain employs TRBV5-6 and TRBJ2-1; 9 bases are a match to TRBD2. V trimming: 0 bases; J trimming: 8 bases; junction bases outside the gene matches: 6. CDR1 and CDR2 (germline): SGHDT, YYEEEE. The CDR3 spans 15 residues. The CDR3 here is CASSLVAGAGDEQFF. The CDR3 region has the DNA TGTGCCAGCAGCTTGGTAGCGGGAGCTGGTGATGAGCAGTTCTTC.

The chain couples TRBV20-1 to TRBJ2-7; D not resolved. V was pared by 3 bases and J by 6 bases, with 15 bases between. Germline V gives CDR1 DFQATT, CDR2 SNEGSKA (reference sequence). This CDR3 comprises 13 residues. Here the CDR3 reads CSASSAVRSEQYF. CDR3 nucleotides: TGCAGTGCTAGTTCCGCGGTACGGTCCGAGCAGTACTTC.

Ten or more counts support this clonotype. The chain combines TRBV7-2 with TRBJ2-2; TRBD1 matches 7 bases. The CDR3 covers 19 residues. The V segment lost 2 bases and the J segment 4 bases; nucleotides outside the gene matches: 16. CDR1 is SGHTA and CDR2 is FQGNSA in the germline V gene. CDR3 nucleotides: TGTGCCAGCAGCTTATTCGGCTTTAGACAGGGTAGACGCACCGGGGAGCTGTTTTTT. Translating it yields CASSLFGFRQGRRTGELFF.

This clonotype was found many times. The chain uses TRBV5-1 and TRBJ1-6; D is undetermined. Germline CDR1 is SGHRS and CDR2 is YFSETQ. V dropped 4 bases and J dropped 8 bases, with 10 bases sitting between them. This CDR3 has 13 residues. CDR3 bases: TGCGCCAGCAGCCTTAAGTTGGATTCACCCCTCCACTTT. Amino acids: CASSLKLDSPLHF.

The chain is built from TRBV29-1 and TRBJ1-1; no clear D gene. Germline CDR1 is SQVTM and CDR2 is ANQGSEA. This CDR3 comprises 14 residues. V lost 7 bases to trimming and J lost 4 bases, with 19 bases between them. CDR3: CSARPDSQTTEAFF. The CDR3 DNA is TGCAGCGCTAGGCCGGACTCCCAGACCACTGAAGCTTTCTTT.

This clonotype has ten or more counts. V usage is TRBV5-1 and J usage is TRBJ2-7; 8 bases agree with TRBD2. CDR1 is SGHRS and CDR2 is YFSETQ in the germline V gene. The length of the CDR3 is 16 residues. V was pared by 1 base and J by 0 bases, with 6 bases of the junction left unmatched. The CDR3 bases are TGCGCCAGCAGCTTGAGGGCGGGAGGTATCTCCTACGAGCAGTACTTC. Its translation: CASSLRAGGISYEQYF. Full variable domain (outside the CDR3, taken from reference TRBV5-1 and TRBJ2-7): KAGVTQTPRYLIKTRGQQVTLSCSPISGHRSVSWYQQTPGQGLQFLFEYFSETQRNKGNFPGRFSGRQFSNSRSEMNVSTLELGDSALYLCASSLRAGGISYEQYFGPGTRLTVT.

The genes are TRBV5-1 and TRBJ1-1; TRBD1 is a possible D gene (6 bases). This CDR3 spans 15 amino acids. Germline CDR1 reads SGHRS; CDR2 reads YFSETQ. The V gene lost 0 bases and the J gene lost 7 bases, with 16 bases spanning the gap. The CDR3, as DNA: TGCGCCAGCAGCTTGGTGACGGGGGCGAGGGGTGAAGCTTTCTTT. Its protein product is CASSLVTGARGEAFF.

This clonotype was seen a few times. The chain uses TRBV5-4 and TRBJ2-3; TRBD2 aligns across 9 bases. The CDR3 is made up of 16 amino acids. Germline values: CDR1 SGHNT, CDR2 YYREEE (reference sequence). V gave up 1 base and J gave up 5 bases; unmatched junction bases: 8. The CDR3 DNA is TGTGCCAGCAGCTTGTCGGCGGGAGGGCGGGGAGATACGCAGTATTTT. As protein: CASSLSAGGRGDTQYF.

This clonotype was seen ten or more times. The chain carries TRBV6-6 and TRBJ1-2; 7 bases agree with TRBD1. With 6 bases clipped from V and 4 bases from J, the junction kept 8 bases outside the gene matches. Germline V gene lookup returns CDR1 MNHNY and CDR2 SVGAGI (reference sequence). This CDR3 spans 14 amino acids. Written as DNA, the CDR3 is TGTGCCAGCAGCTCCACGGGACAGAGCTATGGCTACACCTTC. Translation gives CASSSTGQSYGYTF.

This clonotype was recorded at least ten times. The V call is TRBV18, the J call TRBJ2-5; tentative D call: TRBD1 (5 bases). This CDR3 comprises 15 residues. Trimming stripped 3 bases from V and 1 base from J, with 12 bases between. In germline, CDR1 is KGHSH, CDR2 LQKENI. The CDR3 protein is CASSPTYDSQETQYF. The CDR3 DNA sequence: TGTGCCAGCTCACCGACTTATGACAGCCAAGAGACCCAGTACTTC.